The T cell receptor beta chain described here comes from a study of immune characterization of retroperitoneal liposarcoma. TCRdb recomputed calls from the PCR reads with MiXCR, one row per CDR3 protein. The sample consists of some 9,600 distinct CDR3 sequences, around a third of them appearing once. Trimming at V came to 3 bases and at J to 0 bases, leaving 6 bases not matched to a gene. The CDR3 covers 19 residues. This clonotype was obtained from a male donor with retroperitoneal liposarcoma. The source material was tumor tissue. The V gene is TRBV12-3 or TRBV12-4, the J gene TRBJ2-2, with 14 positions matching TRBD2. CDR3 DNA: TGTGCCAGCAGTTTTTCGGGACTAGCGGGAGTTCCGAACACCGGGGAGCTGTTTTTT. Protein: CASSFSGLAGVPNTGELFF.